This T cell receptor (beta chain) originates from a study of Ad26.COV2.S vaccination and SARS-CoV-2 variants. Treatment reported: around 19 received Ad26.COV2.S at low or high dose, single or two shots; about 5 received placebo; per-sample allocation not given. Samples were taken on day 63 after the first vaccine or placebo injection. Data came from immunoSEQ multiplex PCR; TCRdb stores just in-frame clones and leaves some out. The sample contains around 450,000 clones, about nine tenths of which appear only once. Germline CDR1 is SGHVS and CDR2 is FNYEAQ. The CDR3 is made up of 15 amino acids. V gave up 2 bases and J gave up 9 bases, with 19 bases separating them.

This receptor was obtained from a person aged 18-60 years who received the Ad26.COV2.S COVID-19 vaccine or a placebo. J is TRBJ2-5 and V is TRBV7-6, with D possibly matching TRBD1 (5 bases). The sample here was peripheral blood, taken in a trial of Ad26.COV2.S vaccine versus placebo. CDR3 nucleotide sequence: TGTGCCAGCAGCTTATACAATCAGGGTGGTTTGCCCCAGTACTTC. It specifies CASSLYNQGGLPQYF.